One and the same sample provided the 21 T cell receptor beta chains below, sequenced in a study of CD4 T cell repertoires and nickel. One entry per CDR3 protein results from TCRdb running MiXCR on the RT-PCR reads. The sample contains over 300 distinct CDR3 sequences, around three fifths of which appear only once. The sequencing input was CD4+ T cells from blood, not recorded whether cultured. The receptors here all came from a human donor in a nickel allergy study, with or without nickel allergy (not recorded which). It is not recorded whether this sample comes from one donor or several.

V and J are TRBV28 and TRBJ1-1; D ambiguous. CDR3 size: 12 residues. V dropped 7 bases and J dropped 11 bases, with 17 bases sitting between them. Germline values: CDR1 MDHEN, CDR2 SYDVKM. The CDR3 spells CASTPRAGRAFF. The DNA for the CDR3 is TGTGCCAGCACTCCGAGGGCGGGCCGCGCTTTCTTT.

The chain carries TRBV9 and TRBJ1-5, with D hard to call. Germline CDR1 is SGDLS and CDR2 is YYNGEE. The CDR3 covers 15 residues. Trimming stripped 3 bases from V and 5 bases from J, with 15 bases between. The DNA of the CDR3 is TGTGCCAGCAGCGGTGGGGATACGCATGATCAGCCCCAGCATTTT. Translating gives CASSGGDTHDQPQHF.

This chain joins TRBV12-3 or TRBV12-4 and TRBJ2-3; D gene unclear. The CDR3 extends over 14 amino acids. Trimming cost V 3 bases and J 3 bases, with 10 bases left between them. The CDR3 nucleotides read TGTGCCAGCAGTTTCGTGCAGCCGACAGATACGCAGTATTTT. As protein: CASSFVQPTDTQYF.

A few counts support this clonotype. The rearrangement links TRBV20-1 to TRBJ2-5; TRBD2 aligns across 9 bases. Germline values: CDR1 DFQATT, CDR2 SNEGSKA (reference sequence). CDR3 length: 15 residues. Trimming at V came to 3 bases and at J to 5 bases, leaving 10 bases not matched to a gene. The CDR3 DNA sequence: TGCAGTGCTAGTAACGCGGGAGGGCCCGGGGAGACCCAGTACTTC. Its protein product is CSASNAGGPGETQYF.

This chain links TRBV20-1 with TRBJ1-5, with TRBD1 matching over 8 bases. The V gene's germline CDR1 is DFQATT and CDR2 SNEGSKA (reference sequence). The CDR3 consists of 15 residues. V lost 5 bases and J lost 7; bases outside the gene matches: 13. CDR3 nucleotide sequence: TGCAGTGCTCAGACCTCCGGGACAGGCCTACAGCCCCAGCATTTT. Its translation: CSAQTSGTGLQPQHF.

CDR3 sequence (DNA): TGTGCCAGCAGCTCAGGAGATTTCGGTGAGCAGTTCTTC. Protein sequence: CASSSGDFGEQFF. The chain joins TRBV5-4 to TRBJ2-1; no clear D. Per the germline V gene, CDR1 is SGHNT and CDR2 is YYREEE (reference sequence). V lost 3 bases, J lost 9 bases, and 13 bases lay in between. The CDR3 is 13 amino acids.

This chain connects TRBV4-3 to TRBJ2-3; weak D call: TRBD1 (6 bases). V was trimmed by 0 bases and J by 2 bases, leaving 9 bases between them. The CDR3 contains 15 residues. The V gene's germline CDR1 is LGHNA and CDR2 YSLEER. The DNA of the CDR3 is TGCGCCAGCAGCCAAGAGGGGGCAGACACAGATACGCAGTATTTT. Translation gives CASSQEGADTDTQYF.

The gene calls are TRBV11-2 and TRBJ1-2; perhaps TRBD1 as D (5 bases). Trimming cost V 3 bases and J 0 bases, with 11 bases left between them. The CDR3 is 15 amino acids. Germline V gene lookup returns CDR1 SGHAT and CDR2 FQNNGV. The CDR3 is CASSLGVGANYGYTF. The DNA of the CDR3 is TGTGCCAGCAGCTTGGGGGTCGGAGCTAACTATGGCTACACCTTC.

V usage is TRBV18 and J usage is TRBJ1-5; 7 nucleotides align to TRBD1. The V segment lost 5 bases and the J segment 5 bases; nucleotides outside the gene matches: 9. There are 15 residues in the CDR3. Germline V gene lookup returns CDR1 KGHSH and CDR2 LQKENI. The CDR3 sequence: CASSSIQGVDQPQHF. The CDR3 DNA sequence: TGTGCCAGCTCATCAATCCAGGGGGTTGATCAGCCCCAGCATTTT.

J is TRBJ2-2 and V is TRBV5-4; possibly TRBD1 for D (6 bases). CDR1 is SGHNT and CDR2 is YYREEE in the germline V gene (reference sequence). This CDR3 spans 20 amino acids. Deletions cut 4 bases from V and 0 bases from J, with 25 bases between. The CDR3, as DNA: TGTGCCAGCAGCCTGCCACCGGGACACCTCCCTACCGCGAACACCGGGGAGCTGTTTTTT. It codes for CASSLPPGHLPTANTGELFF.

CDR3 protein: CSAREGAQETQYF. In DNA form, the CDR3 reads TGCAGTGCTAGAGAGGGAGCGCAAGAGACCCAGTACTTC. The chain is built from TRBV20-1 and TRBJ2-5; D may be TRBD2 (5 bases). Germline CDR1 and CDR2: DFQATT and SNEGSKA (reference sequence). CDR3 size: 13 residues. Trimming shortened V by 0 bases and J by 2 bases, and 7 bases separated the two germline ends.

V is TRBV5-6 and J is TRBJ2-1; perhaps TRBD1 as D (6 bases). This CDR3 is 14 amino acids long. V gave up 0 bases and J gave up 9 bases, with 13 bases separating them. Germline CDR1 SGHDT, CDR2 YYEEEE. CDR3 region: CASSLGQVVSEQFF. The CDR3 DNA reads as TGTGCCAGCAGCTTGGGACAGGTCGTCAGTGAGCAGTTCTTC.

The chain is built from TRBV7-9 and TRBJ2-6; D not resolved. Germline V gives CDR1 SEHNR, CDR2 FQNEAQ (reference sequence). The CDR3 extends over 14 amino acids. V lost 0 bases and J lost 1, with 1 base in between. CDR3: CASSLASGANVLTF. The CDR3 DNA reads TGTGCCAGCAGCTTAGCGTCTGGGGCCAACGTCCTGACTTTC.

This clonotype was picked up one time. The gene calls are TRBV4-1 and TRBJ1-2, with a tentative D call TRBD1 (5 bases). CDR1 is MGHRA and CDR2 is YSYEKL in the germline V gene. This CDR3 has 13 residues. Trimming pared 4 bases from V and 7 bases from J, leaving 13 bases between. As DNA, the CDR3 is TGCGCCAGCAGCCTCGACTTAAGGGGTGGCTACACCTTC. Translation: CASSLDLRGGYTF.

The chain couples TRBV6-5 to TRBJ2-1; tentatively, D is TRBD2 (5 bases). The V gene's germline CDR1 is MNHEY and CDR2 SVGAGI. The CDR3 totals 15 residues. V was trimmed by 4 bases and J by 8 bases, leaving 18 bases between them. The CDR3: CASSFRMAAGDEQFF. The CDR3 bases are TGTGCCAGCAGTTTCAGGATGGCGGCGGGTGATGAGCAGTTCTTC.

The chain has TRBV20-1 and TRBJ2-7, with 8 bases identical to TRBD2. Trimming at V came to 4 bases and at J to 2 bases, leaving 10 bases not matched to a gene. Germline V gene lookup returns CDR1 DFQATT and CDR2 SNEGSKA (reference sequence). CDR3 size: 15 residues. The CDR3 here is CSATLGSGGPYEQYF. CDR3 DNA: TGCAGTGCTACCCTCGGAAGCGGGGGTCCCTACGAGCAGTACTTC.

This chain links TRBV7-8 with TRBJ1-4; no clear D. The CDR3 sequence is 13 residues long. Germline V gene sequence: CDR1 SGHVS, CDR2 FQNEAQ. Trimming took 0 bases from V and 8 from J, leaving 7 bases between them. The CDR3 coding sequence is TGTGCCAGCAGCTTAGCTGGCCGGGAAAAACTGTTTTTT. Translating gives CASSLAGREKLFF.

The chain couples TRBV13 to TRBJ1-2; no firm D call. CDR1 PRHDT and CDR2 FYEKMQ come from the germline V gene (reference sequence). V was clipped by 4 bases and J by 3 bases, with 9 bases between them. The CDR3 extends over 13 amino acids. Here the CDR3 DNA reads TGTGCCAGCAGCTACGGTCGTCACTATGGCTACACCTTC. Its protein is CASSYGRHYGYTF.

The CDR3: CASSPLHGLDSPLHF. The CDR3 coding sequence is TGCGCCAGCAGCCCCCTCCATGGCTTGGATTCACCCCTCCACTTT. The rearrangement uses TRBV4-3 and TRBJ1-6; D gene ambiguous. V lost 4 bases and J lost 8, with 15 bases in between. In germline, CDR1 is LGHNA, CDR2 YSLEER. The CDR3 totals 15 residues.

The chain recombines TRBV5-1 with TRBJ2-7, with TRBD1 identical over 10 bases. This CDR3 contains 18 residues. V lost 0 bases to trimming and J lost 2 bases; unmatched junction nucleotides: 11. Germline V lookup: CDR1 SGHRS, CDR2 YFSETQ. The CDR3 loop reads CASSLEVPGTGATYEQYF. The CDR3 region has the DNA TGCGCCAGCAGCTTGGAAGTTCCCGGGACAGGGGCGACCTACGAGCAGTACTTC.

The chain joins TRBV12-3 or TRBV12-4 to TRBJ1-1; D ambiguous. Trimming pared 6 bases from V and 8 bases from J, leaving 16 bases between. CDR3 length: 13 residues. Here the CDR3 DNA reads TGTGCCAGCAGCTCCCTCGGGCACCGAGAAGCTTTCTTT. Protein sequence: CASSSLGHREAFF.